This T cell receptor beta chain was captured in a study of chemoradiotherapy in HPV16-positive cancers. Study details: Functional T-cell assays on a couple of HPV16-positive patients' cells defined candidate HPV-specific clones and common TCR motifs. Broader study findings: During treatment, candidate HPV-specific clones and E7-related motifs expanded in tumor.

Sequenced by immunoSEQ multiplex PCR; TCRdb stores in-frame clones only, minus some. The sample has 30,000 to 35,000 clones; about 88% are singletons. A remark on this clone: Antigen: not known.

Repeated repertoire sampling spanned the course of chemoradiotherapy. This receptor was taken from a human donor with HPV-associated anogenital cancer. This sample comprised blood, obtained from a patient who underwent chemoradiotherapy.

The CDR3 reads CASSVLHTDTQYF. The CDR3 DNA reads as TGTGCCAGCAGCGTGCTACACACAGATACGCAGTATTTT. V is TRBV9 and J is TRBJ2-3; D gene unclear. Trimming removed 2 bases from V and 2 bases from J, with 6 bases in between. Germline CDR1 reads SGDLS; CDR2 reads YYNGEE. The length of the CDR3 is 13 residues. The whole variable domain, filled in from reference TRBV9 and TRBJ2-3, reads DSGVTQTPKHLITATGQRVTLRCSPRSGDLSVYWYQQSLDQGLQFLIQYYNGEERAKGNILERFSAQQFPDLHSELNLSSLELGDSALYFCASSVLHTDTQYFGPGTRLTVL.